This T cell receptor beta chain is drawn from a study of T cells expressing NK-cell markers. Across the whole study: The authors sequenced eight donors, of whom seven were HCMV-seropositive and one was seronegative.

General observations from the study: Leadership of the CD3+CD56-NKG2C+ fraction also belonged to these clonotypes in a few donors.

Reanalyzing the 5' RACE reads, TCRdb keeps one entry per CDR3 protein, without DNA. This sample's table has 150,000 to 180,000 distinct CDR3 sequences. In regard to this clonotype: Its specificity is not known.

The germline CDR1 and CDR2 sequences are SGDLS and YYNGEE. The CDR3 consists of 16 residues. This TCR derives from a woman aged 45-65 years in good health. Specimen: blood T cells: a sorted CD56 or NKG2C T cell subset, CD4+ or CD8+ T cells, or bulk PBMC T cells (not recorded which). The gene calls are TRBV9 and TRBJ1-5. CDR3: CASSPSGGEINQPQHF.